This T cell receptor (beta chain) was retrieved from a study of blood T cell repertoires in COVID-19. Assay used: immunoSEQ multiplex PCR; TCRdb lists only in-frame clones, some missing. This sample has about 250,000 clones, with about nine tenths found just once. V was cut by 0 bases and J by 4 bases, with 14 bases left in between. Germline loops: CDR1 LGHNA, CDR2 YNFKEQ. The CDR3 runs 16 residues. Specimen: peripheral blood. V is TRBV4-2 and J is TRBJ2-3; possibly TRBD1 for D (5 bases). This sequence was found in a woman aged 25 to 39 with COVID-19, enrolled during active disease. The CDR3: CASSQEKVQGPDTQYF. The CDR3 DNA sequence: TGTGCCAGCAGCCAAGAAAAGGTCCAGGGTCCAGATACGCAGTATTTT.